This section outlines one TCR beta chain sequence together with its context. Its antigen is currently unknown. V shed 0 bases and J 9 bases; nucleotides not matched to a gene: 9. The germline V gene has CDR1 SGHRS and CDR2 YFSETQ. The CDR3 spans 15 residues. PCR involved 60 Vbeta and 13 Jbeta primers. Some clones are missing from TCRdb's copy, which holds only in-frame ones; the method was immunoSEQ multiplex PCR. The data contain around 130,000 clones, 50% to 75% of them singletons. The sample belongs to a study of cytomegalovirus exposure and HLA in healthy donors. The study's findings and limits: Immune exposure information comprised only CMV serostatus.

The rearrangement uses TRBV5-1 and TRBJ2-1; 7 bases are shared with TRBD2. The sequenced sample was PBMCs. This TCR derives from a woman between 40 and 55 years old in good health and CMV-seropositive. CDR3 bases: TGCGCCAGCAGCTTGGGGGCGGGAGATAACGTTGAGCAGTTCTTC. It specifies CASSLGAGDNVEQFF.